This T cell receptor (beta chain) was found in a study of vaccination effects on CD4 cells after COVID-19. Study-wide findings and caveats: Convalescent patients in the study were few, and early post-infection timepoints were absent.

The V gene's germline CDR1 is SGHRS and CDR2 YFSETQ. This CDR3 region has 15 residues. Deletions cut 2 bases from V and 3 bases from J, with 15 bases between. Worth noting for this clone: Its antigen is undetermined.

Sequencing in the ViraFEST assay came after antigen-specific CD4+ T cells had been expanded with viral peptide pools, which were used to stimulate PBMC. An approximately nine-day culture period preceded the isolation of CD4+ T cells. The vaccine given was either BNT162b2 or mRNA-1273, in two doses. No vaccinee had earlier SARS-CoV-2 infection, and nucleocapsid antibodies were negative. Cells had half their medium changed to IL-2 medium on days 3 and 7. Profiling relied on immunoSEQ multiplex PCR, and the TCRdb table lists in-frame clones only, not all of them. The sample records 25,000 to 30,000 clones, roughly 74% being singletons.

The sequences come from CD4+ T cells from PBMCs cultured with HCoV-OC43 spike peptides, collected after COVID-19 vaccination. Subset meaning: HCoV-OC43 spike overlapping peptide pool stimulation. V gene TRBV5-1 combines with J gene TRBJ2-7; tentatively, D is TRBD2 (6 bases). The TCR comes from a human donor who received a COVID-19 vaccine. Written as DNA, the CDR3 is TGCGCCAGCAGCTTCGGGAGCTACGGGGGCTACGAGCAGTACTTC. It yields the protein CASSFGSYGGYEQYF.